The 13 T cell receptor beta chains below were found in one sample sequenced in a study of cytomegalovirus exposure and HLA in healthy donors. Sequencing was performed with immunoSEQ multiplex PCR; in TCRdb, only in-frame clones are kept and a portion is missing. The sample lists a few hundred thousand clones, 85% to 90% occurring once. The material sequenced was PBMCs. These receptors were obtained from a young woman in good health and CMV-seronegative.

This sequence joins TRBV6-6 and TRBJ2-3, with D maybe TRBD1 (6 bases). Germline V gene data show CDR1 as MNHNY and CDR2 as SVGAGI (reference sequence). This CDR3 has 16 amino acids. V dropped 2 bases and J dropped 0 bases, with 12 bases sitting between them. In DNA form, the CDR3 reads TGTGCCAGCAGTTACCACGGGACAAGTAGCACAGATACGCAGTATTTT. Its protein product is CASSYHGTSSTDTQYF.

The chain couples TRBV27 to TRBJ2-1; 9 nucleotides agree with TRBD1. The junction had 6 bases not matched to a gene; V was cut back by 7 bases and J by 2 bases. The CDR3 is 15 amino acids. Germline V gene sequence: CDR1 MNHEY, CDR2 SMNVEV (reference sequence). The CDR3 DNA sequence: TGTGCCAGCACCTTAGGACAGGGGCCCTACAATGAGCAGTTCTTC. Translating gives CASTLGQGPYNEQFF.

V usage is TRBV5-6 and J usage is TRBJ1-6, with D possibly matching TRBD1 (5 bases). V gave up 7 bases and J gave up 7 bases, with 15 bases separating them. The CDR3 length is 14 residues. Germline values: CDR1 SGHDT, CDR2 YYEEEE. CDR3 sequence: CASGSVRANSPLHF. CDR3 coding DNA: TGTGCCAGCGGTTCGGTCAGGGCAAATTCACCCCTCCACTTT.

The chain employs TRBV7-9 and TRBJ1-5; D gene ambiguous. Germline V gene lookup returns CDR1 SEHNR and CDR2 FQNEAQ (reference sequence). The ends were cut back, 5 bases at V and 4 bases at J, with 6 bases in the middle. This CDR3 region has 12 residues. Written as DNA, the CDR3 is TGTGCCAGCAGCGCGGGGAATCAGCCCCAGCATTTT. It yields the protein CASSAGNQPQHF.

J is TRBJ1-2 and V is TRBV6-5; TRBD1 matches at 9 bases. The CDR3 covers 12 residues. The V and J ends lost 3 bases and 10 bases, in that order; junction bases with no gene match: 3. The germline V gene encodes CDR1 MNHEY and CDR2 SVGAGI. CDR3 protein: CASSYDRGVYTF. CDR3 coding DNA: TGTGCCAGCAGTTATGACAGGGGGGTCTACACCTTC.

The V and J genes are TRBV6-6 and TRBJ1-5; D gene ambiguous. Germline V gene data show CDR1 as MNHNY and CDR2 as SVGAGI (reference sequence). This CDR3 comprises 14 residues. V was clipped by 3 bases and J by 3 bases, with 9 bases between them. The CDR3 region has the DNA TGTGCCAGCAGTTATCGGGGTCCCAATCAGCCCCAGCATTTT. It yields the protein CASSYRGPNQPQHF.

This clone has just a few counts. The genes are TRBV11-2 and TRBJ2-7; the D is unclear. The V and J ends lost 2 bases and 5 bases respectively, with 4 bases between them. Germline V gene data show CDR1 as SGHAT and CDR2 as FQNNGV. The CDR3 is 11 amino acids. The CDR3 loop is CASSLSNEQYF. CDR3 in DNA: TGTGCCAGCAGCTTAAGCAACGAGCAGTACTTC.

This rearrangement joins TRBV2 to TRBJ2-1, with 9 bases that match TRBD2. The V gene's germline CDR1 is SNHLY and CDR2 FYNNEI. CDR3 length: 19 amino acids. The junction had 12 bases not matched to a gene; V was cut back by 3 bases and J by 0 bases. The CDR3 is CASSDPRSGGGDSYNEQFF. Here the CDR3 DNA reads TGTGCCAGCAGTGATCCCCGGAGTGGCGGGGGGGACTCCTACAATGAGCAGTTCTTC.

This chain links TRBV4-1 with TRBJ1-5, with 8 bases matching TRBD1. CDR1 is MGHRA and CDR2 is YSYEKL in the germline V gene. Trimming removed 6 bases from V and 6 bases from J; junction bases left unmatched: 7. The CDR3 spans 14 residues. The CDR3 bases are TGCGCCAGCAGACAGGGGGGGGTGGGTCAGCCCCAGCATTTT. Its translation is CASRQGGVGQPQHF.

V is TRBV5-1 and J is TRBJ2-1, with TRBD2 matching over 10 bases. The germline V gene has CDR1 SGHRS and CDR2 YFSETQ. This CDR3 has 17 amino acids. J was trimmed by 0 bases and V by 0 bases; bases with no gene match: 3. CDR3 amino acids: CASSLGTSGYSYNEQFF. The DNA of the CDR3 is TGCGCCAGCAGCTTGGGGACTAGCGGTTACTCCTACAATGAGCAGTTCTTC.

The chain employs TRBV4-2 and TRBJ2-5; 13 nucleotides agree with TRBD2. Germline V gene data show CDR1 as LGHNA and CDR2 as YNFKEQ. V gave up 0 bases and J gave up 5 bases; unmatched junction bases: 9. This CDR3 region has 18 residues. The CDR3 spells CASSQDVTSGGAGETQYF. CDR3 in DNA: TGTGCCAGCAGCCAAGATGTCACTAGCGGGGGGGCGGGTGAGACCCAGTACTTC.

This chain joins TRBV30 and TRBJ1-2; maybe TRBD1 (5 bases). V was clipped by 4 bases and J by 6 bases, with 21 bases between them. Germline V gene lookup returns CDR1 GTSNPN and CDR2 SVGIG (reference sequence). This CDR3 has 15 residues. The CDR3 loop reads CAWIRGIHGAHGYTF. As DNA, the CDR3 is TGTGCCTGGATCCGGGGGATTCATGGTGCGCATGGCTACACCTTC.

The chain employs TRBV6-5 and TRBJ2-7, with 9 bases aligning to TRBD2. The CDR3 spans 14 residues. CDR1 is MNHEY and CDR2 is SVGAGI in the germline V gene. The V segment lost 3 bases and the J segment 7 bases; nucleotides outside the gene matches: 7. The CDR3 DNA sequence: TGTGCCAGCAGTTATAGTAGCGGGGGCGGAGAGCAGTACTTC. Its protein product is CASSYSSGGGEQYF.